The 12 T cell receptor beta chains listed next were all sequenced from one sample in a study of T-cell reconstitution after alpha-beta-depleted transplantation in children. Construction of the TCRbeta library involved unique molecular identifiers. TCRdb independently ran MiXCR on the PCR reads; one entry per CDR3 protein. Here the sample spans 600,000 to 700,000 distinct CDR3 sequences, roughly 14% being singletons. The source was PBMCs, collected before TCRalphabeta/CD19-depleted stem cell transplant. The receptor source for this set is a girl aged 2-9 years with congenital amegakaryocytic thrombocytopenia, due to receive a stem cell transplant.

This clonotype came up many times. The chain uses TRBV18 and TRBJ2-4; no definite D call. Germline V gene sequence: CDR1 KGHSH, CDR2 LQKENI. The germline V and J ends were trimmed by 2 bases and 0 bases, with 5 bases remaining between them. The CDR3 has 14 amino acids. For the CDR3, the DNA is TGTGCCAGCTCACCATCCGGAGCCAAAAACATTCAGTACTTC. Protein: CASSPSGAKNIQYF. The variable domain in full, completed from reference TRBV18 and TRBJ2-4, reads NAGVMQNPRHLVRRRGQEARLRCSPMKGHSHVYWYRQLPEEGLKFMVYLQKENIIDESGMPKERFSAEFPKEGPSILRIQQVVRGDSAAYFCASSPSGAKNIQYFGAGTRLSVL.

This clonotype was picked up many times. The V gene is TRBV10-3, the J gene TRBJ1-1; no reliable D call. Trimming took off 3 bases at V and 11 bases at J, with 13 bases between the two ends. From germline, CDR1 is ENHRY and CDR2 SYGVKD. The CDR3 has 12 amino acids. CDR3 in DNA: TGTGCCATCAGTGAACCACCCTTGGACGCTTTCTTT. Its translation: CAISEPPLDAFF.

This clonotype appeared many times. This chain joins TRBV24-1 and TRBJ1-1; perhaps TRBD1 as D (6 bases). Deletions cut 3 bases from V and 5 bases from J, with 12 bases between. Germline V gene lookup returns CDR1 KGHDR and CDR2 SFDVKD. The CDR3 covers 14 residues. CDR3 protein: CATSDPHRDTEAFF. CDR3 nucleotides: TGTGCCACCAGTGATCCTCACAGGGATACTGAAGCTTTCTTT.

This clonotype was detected a few times. This sequence joins TRBV9 and TRBJ1-4; no clear D. Germline V gene data show CDR1 as SGDLS and CDR2 as YYNGEE. The CDR3 has 17 amino acids. The V end lost 3 bases, the J end lost 0 bases, and 15 bases lay between the germline ends. The chain's CDR3 is CASSGHKEATTNEKLFF. Written as DNA, the CDR3 is TGTGCCAGCAGCGGACACAAAGAAGCTACAACTAATGAAAAACTGTTTTTT. Full variable domain (outside the CDR3, taken from reference TRBV9 and TRBJ1-4): DSGVTQTPKHLITATGQRVTLRCSPRSGDLSVYWYQQSLDQGLQFLIQYYNGEERAKGNILERFSAQQFPDLHSELNLSSLELGDSALYFCASSGHKEATTNEKLFFGSGTQLSVL.

This clonotype was counted many times. The chain carries TRBV12-3 or TRBV12-4 and TRBJ2-2; D uncertain. V was cut by 6 bases and J by 2 bases, with 13 bases left in between. This CDR3 comprises 15 residues. CDR3 loop: CASRLQVHNTGELFF. In nucleotides, the CDR3 is TGTGCCAGCAGACTCCAGGTCCACAACACCGGGGAGCTGTTTTTT.

In this sample, this clonotype turned up many times. The chain recombines TRBV20-1 with TRBJ2-3; perhaps TRBD2 as D (6 bases). Trimming removed 0 bases from V and 2 bases from J, with 15 bases in between. Germline V lookup: CDR1 DFQATT, CDR2 SNEGSKA (reference sequence). CDR3 length: 16 residues. The CDR3 loop is CSARDVGGNPTDTQYF. As DNA, the CDR3 is TGCAGTGCTAGAGATGTGGGAGGAAACCCCACAGATACGCAGTATTTT.

This clonotype showed up just a few times. The chain uses TRBV20-1 and TRBJ2-5; D perhaps matches TRBD2 (6 bases). V lost 4 bases and J 4 bases, leaving 13 bases between the germline ends. The CDR3 contains 13 residues. Germline values: CDR1 DFQATT, CDR2 SNEGSKA (reference sequence). CDR3 DNA: TGCAGTGCTAATCTAGCGCCGCGAGAGACCCAGTACTTC. It translates to CSANLAPRETQYF.

V usage is TRBV5-1 and J usage is TRBJ2-2, with TRBD2 matching over 14 bases. The CDR3 is made up of 20 amino acids. Trimming cost V 0 bases and J 3 bases; bases outside gene matches: 10. Germline lookup yields CDR1 SGHRS and CDR2 YFSETQ. For the CDR3, the DNA is TGCGCCAGCAGCTTGGAGAGGGGACTAGCGGGAGAGAGAGACACCGGGGAGCTGTTTTTT. Protein product: CASSLERGLAGERDTGELFF.

A word on this clonotype: This clone may be a read error of a much larger clone one base away. The chain couples TRBV29-1 to TRBJ2-3; D uncertain. Germline CDR1 SQVTM, CDR2 ANQGSEA. This CDR3 has 13 residues. CDR3 region: CGVVRISTDTQYF. The CDR3 nucleotides are TGCGGCGTTGTTCGGATAAGTACAGATACGCAGTATTTT.

This clonotype was counted many times. The J gene is TRBJ1-1, the V gene TRBV4-1, with D tentatively TRBD1 (5 bases). Germline CDR1 is MGHRA and CDR2 is YSYEKL. The CDR3 totals 16 residues. V shed 1 base and J shed 3 bases, with 15 bases lying between them. For the CDR3, the DNA is TGCGCCAGCAGCCAAGGGGTGGGGGTATGGGACACTGAAGCTTTCTTT. This sequence encodes CASSQGVGVWDTEAFF.

V usage is TRBV27 and J usage is TRBJ2-7, with D possibly TRBD1 on 5 matching bases. Trimming took off 6 bases at V and 4 bases at J, with 13 bases between the two ends. The CDR3 extends over 13 amino acids. Germline V CDR1 and CDR2: MNHEY, SMNVEV (reference sequence). CDR3 residues: CASSVNQGYEQYF. The CDR3 region has the DNA TGTGCCAGCAGCGTAAATCAGGGATACGAGCAGTACTTC.

V gene TRBV18 combines with J gene TRBJ1-2; D gene ambiguous. This CDR3 has 15 residues. Germline lookup yields CDR1 KGHSH and CDR2 LQKENI. The germline V and J ends were trimmed by 4 bases and 0 bases, with 12 bases remaining between them. CDR3: CASSLTEYSNYGYTF. The CDR3 DNA reads as TGTGCCAGCTCACTTACCGAATATTCTAACTATGGCTACACCTTC.